This T cell receptor (beta chain) was captured by sequencing in a study of blood T cell repertoires in COVID-19. Turning to the study itself: The United States, Italy and Spain supplied acute and convalescent COVID-19 samples. T cells, B-cell-depleted T cells, or PBMCs provided the cDNA or gDNA that served as material.

The germline CDR1 and CDR2 sequences are SQVTM and ANQGSEA. V lost 6 bases, J lost 4 bases, and 8 bases stayed unmatched. The CDR3 length is 14 residues. Under the authors' procedure: Amplified reference gene primers provided the basis for estimating nucleated cell counts. TCRdb's copy holds only in-frame clones and misses some; the assay was immunoSEQ multiplex PCR. V, J and clone size reflect that table, while D and trimming were determined from the DNA. The data show 250,000 to 350,000 clones, about 89% seen once. This clonotype was sampled from an older woman with acute or convalescent COVID-19. The chain is built from TRBV29-1 and TRBJ2-3; 9 bases fit TRBD2. What was sequenced was peripheral blood. CDR3 amino acids: CSVGAGGGADTQYF. In DNA form, the CDR3 reads TGCAGCGTCGGAGCGGGGGGAGGGGCAGATACGCAGTATTTT.